One and the same sample provided the 23 T cell receptor beta chains below, sequenced in a study of blood T cell repertoires in COVID-19 (dated by TCRdb to about 2020). Libraries were constructed by the immunoSEQ multiplex PCR assay. TCRdb obtained this table from immuneACCESS and retained in-frame rearrangements with V and J assigned. These tables miss some clones; where compared with another copy, unresolved V genes account for less than half of the shortfall, and the remainder is unexplained. The sample records 350,000 to 400,000 clones, roughly nine tenths of which are singletons. Of the sample, about 0.78% is held by the ten largest clones. The sample taken for sequencing was PBMCs or T cells enriched from blood (not recorded which). The source of these receptors is a woman in her thirties or forties who had been exposed to COVID-19.

This chain joins TRBV7-2 and TRBJ2-3, with 7 bases that match TRBD1. From germline, CDR1 is SGHTA and CDR2 FQGNSA. The CDR3 sequence is 16 residues long. The J segment lost 5 bases and the V segment lost 1 base, leaving 9 bases of the junction unmatched. The CDR3 sequence: CASSLGRGGRRDTQYF. The CDR3 DNA follows: TGTGCCAGCAGCTTAGGTAGAGGGGGCCGGAGAGATACGCAGTATTTT.

This clone was observed a handful of times. The V gene is TRBV3-1 (or the pseudogene TRBV3-2), the J gene TRBJ1-2; tentative D call: TRBD1 (5 bases). The CDR3 is 14 amino acids. Trimming left V 5 bases short and J 4 bases short, with 14 bases between. Germline V gene data show CDR1 as LGHDT and CDR2 as YNNKEL (reference sequence). The CDR3: CASSDSALTYGYTF. In DNA form, the CDR3 reads TGTGCCAGCAGCGACAGCGCCTTAACCTATGGCTACACCTTC.

The chain couples TRBV18 to TRBJ2-1; TRBD2 matches at 7 bases. The length of the CDR3 is 16 residues. CDR1 is KGHSH and CDR2 is LQKENI in the germline V gene. V shed 6 bases, J shed 6 bases, and the junction held 14 bases outside the gene matches. CDR3 nucleotides: TGTGCCAGCTCGCCTTTTCTGACTAGCTCAACCAATGAGCAGTTCTTC. Translation: CASSPFLTSSTNEQFF.

This clone was found a few times. The chain employs TRBV7-9 and TRBJ2-3; 11 nucleotides line up with TRBD2. Germline trimming cut 6 bases from V and 0 bases from J; bases unmatched to any gene: 5. The CDR3 extends over 16 amino acids. Per germline, CDR1 SEHNR and CDR2 FQNEAQ (reference sequence). CDR3 loop: CASSLGLAGSTDTQYF. The CDR3 DNA reads as TGTGCCAGCAGTCTTGGACTAGCGGGTAGCACAGATACGCAGTATTTT.

The chain employs TRBV19 and TRBJ1-2; unclear D gene. The CDR3 spans 17 residues. CDR1 LNHDA and CDR2 SQIVND come from the germline V gene (reference sequence). V lost 3 bases and J 4 bases, leaving 21 bases between the germline ends. CDR3 sequence (DNA): TGTGCCAGTAGTATTTTCCCCGATTTGGGAGGGCTCTATGGCTACACCTTC. Residues: CASSIFPDLGGLYGYTF.

The chain carries TRBV2 and TRBJ1-1, with 7 bases aligning to TRBD1. The CDR3 is 13 residues long. V trimming: 6 bases; J trimming: 7 bases; junction bases outside the gene matches: 8. Germline loops: CDR1 SNHLY, CDR2 FYNNEI. CDR3 DNA: TGTGCCAGCAGCCAAAGGGGGCGGAGTGAAGCTTTCTTT. Encoded protein: CASSQRGRSEAFF.

The chain uses TRBV9 and TRBJ2-5; 7 nucleotides match TRBD2. CDR1 and CDR2 (germline): SGDLS, YYNGEE. V shed 4 bases and J 5 bases; nucleotides not matched to a gene: 17. There are 17 residues in the CDR3. The CDR3 loop is CASSTSWGGGSHETQYF. The CDR3 DNA follows: TGTGCCAGCAGCACCTCATGGGGAGGCGGGAGTCATGAGACCCAGTACTTC.

V and J are TRBV19 and TRBJ1-5; D not certain. With 5 bases removed from V and 4 bases from J, the gap between germline ends came to 18 bases. This CDR3 is built from 16 residues. Germline CDR1 and CDR2: LNHDA and SQIVND (reference sequence). The CDR3 DNA is TGTGCCAGTAGTCCCCTTCGGCAGGTAGGAAATCAGCCCCAGCATTTT. Its protein product is CASSPLRQVGNQPQHF.

This chain links TRBV2 with TRBJ1-1; no clear D gene. Trimming stripped 5 bases from V and 5 bases from J, with 18 bases between. Germline CDR1 and CDR2: SNHLY and FYNNEI. This CDR3 comprises 15 residues. CDR3 in DNA: TGTGCCAGCAGTTTAGTTGGGAGGACGAAAACTGAAGCTTTCTTT. Translated: CASSLVGRTKTEAFF.

The chain carries TRBV11-2 and TRBJ1-4; D might be TRBD1 (5 bases). Germline V gene data show CDR1 as SGHAT and CDR2 as FQNNGV. The V end was cut by 2 bases, the J end by 5 bases, with 12 bases between. The CDR3 is made up of 15 amino acids. The CDR3 bases are TGTGCCAGCAGCTTAAGTCGGGGGAGAAATGAAAAACTGTTTTTT. Amino acid sequence: CASSLSRGRNEKLFF.

In nucleotides, the CDR3 is TGTGCCAGCAGTCTCAGGACAGGGGCCTCCTACGAGCAGTACTTC. Its protein is CASSLRTGASYEQYF. The chain has TRBV27 and TRBJ2-7; 9 bases fit TRBD1. CDR3 length: 15 amino acids. Germline CDR1 reads MNHEY; CDR2 reads SMNVEV (reference sequence). With V trimmed by 5 bases and J by 0 bases, 5 bases remained unmatched.

The V call is TRBV4-3, the J call TRBJ1-5; 9 nucleotides match TRBD1. The germline V gene has CDR1 LGHNA and CDR2 YSLEER. The CDR3 has 15 amino acids. V shed 0 bases and J 4 bases; nucleotides not matched to a gene: 1. This CDR3 is CASSQDGTGNQPQHF. CDR3 DNA: TGCGCCAGCAGCCAAGATGGGACAGGGAATCAGCCCCAGCATTTT.

This chain joins TRBV7-8 and TRBJ2-3; TRBD2 agrees at 9 bases. Germline values: CDR1 SGHVS, CDR2 FQNEAQ. The CDR3 has 17 amino acids. The J segment lost 4 bases and the V segment lost 4 bases, leaving 12 bases of the junction unmatched. DNA for the CDR3: TGTGCCAGCAGCTCCAAAGTGCTGACTAGCGGCCCAGATACGCAGTATTTT. It yields the protein CASSSKVLTSGPDTQYF.

The chain employs TRBV7-9 and TRBJ1-5; D is ambiguous. Between the trimmed V and J ends, which lost 5 bases and 5 bases, there was a span of 19 bases. Germline V gene data show CDR1 as SEHNR and CDR2 as FQNEAQ (reference sequence). The CDR3 length is 16 residues. The DNA for the CDR3 is TGTGCCAGCAGCCCCACCGGGTCAAAAGAGGATCAGCCCCAGCATTTT. The encoded protein is CASSPTGSKEDQPQHF.

This clone appeared a single time. This CDR3 reads CASSPRTGVSTEAFF. CDR3 in DNA: TGTGCCAGCTCACCAAGAACAGGGGTATCCACTGAAGCTTTCTTT. The rearrangement links TRBV18 to TRBJ1-1; TRBD1 agrees at 7 bases. Trimming at V came to 2 bases and at J to 4 bases, leaving 7 bases not matched to a gene. CDR1 and CDR2 from the germline V gene are KGHSH and LQKENI. The CDR3 totals 15 residues.

CDR3: CASSERQGAGSTEAFF. CDR3 in DNA: TGTGCCAGCTCCGAAAGACAGGGGGCGGGGAGCACTGAAGCTTTCTTT. The chain couples TRBV18 to TRBJ1-1, with 10 bases identical to TRBD1. CDR1 KGHSH and CDR2 LQKENI come from the germline V gene. V lost 6 bases to trimming and J lost 4 bases; unmatched junction nucleotides: 11. The CDR3 covers 16 residues.

The genes are TRBV29-1 and TRBJ2-3, with 11 bases lining up with TRBD1. Germline CDR1 and CDR2: SQVTM and ANQGSEA. The V and J ends lost 7 bases and 8 bases, in that order; junction bases with no gene match: 11. This CDR3 contains 14 residues. CDR3 sequence: CSGTGGEGWGTQYF. The CDR3 region has the DNA TGCAGCGGGACAGGGGGCGAGGGTTGGGGTACGCAGTATTTT.

This clone was found a few times. The chain is built from TRBV18 and TRBJ2-7; no clear D gene. Trimming took off 2 bases at V and 0 bases at J, with 5 bases between the two ends. Looked up from germline, CDR1 is KGHSH and CDR2 is LQKENI. CDR3 length: 13 residues. The CDR3 nucleotides read TGTGCCAGCTCACCAATGAGCTCCTACGAGCAGTACTTC. Amino acids: CASSPMSSYEQYF.

The chain combines TRBV15 with TRBJ2-3, with 7 bases matching TRBD2. Trimming at V came to 1 base and at J to 3 bases, leaving 1 base not matched to a gene. The germline V gene has CDR1 LNHNV and CDR2 YYDKDF (reference sequence). The CDR3 loop spans 14 amino acids. The CDR3 here is CATSRAGGTDTQYF. The CDR3 DNA is TGTGCCACCAGCAGAGCGGGGGGTACAGATACGCAGTATTTT. Complete variable domain (other parts from reference TRBV15 and TRBJ2-3): DAMVIQNPRYQVTQFGKPVTLSCSQTLNHNVMYWYQQKSSQAPKLLFHYYDKDFNNEADTPDNFQSRRPNTSFCFLDIRSPGLGDTAMYLCATSRAGGTDTQYFGPGTRLTVL.

This chain connects TRBV19 to TRBJ1-3, with D perhaps TRBD1 (6 bases). Trimming removed 8 bases at V and 9 bases at J, with 20 bases between. CDR1 and CDR2 (germline): LNHDA, SQIVND (reference sequence). The length of the CDR3 is 14 residues. CDR3 in DNA: TGTGCCAGTCAATCTTCCGGGACATCTCGCACCATATATTTT. Translating gives CASQSSGTSRTIYF. Complete variable domain (other parts from reference TRBV19 and TRBJ1-3): DGGITQSPKYLFRKEGQNVTLSCEQNLNHDAMYWYRQDPGQGLRLIYYSQIVNDFQKGDIAEGYSVSREKKESFPLTVTSAQKNPTAFYLCASQSSGTSRTIYFGEGSWLTVV.

This sequence joins TRBV2 and TRBJ2-7; D not certain. V lost 7 bases to trimming and J lost 2 bases, with 15 bases between them. The CDR3 is made up of 14 amino acids. Germline-derived CDR1 and CDR2 are SNHLY and FYNNEI. This CDR3 is CASNGVLSTYEQYF. CDR3 coding DNA: TGTGCCAGCAACGGAGTGCTATCTACCTACGAGCAGTACTTC.

V usage is TRBV9 and J usage is TRBJ1-6, with 7 bases that match TRBD1. Germline CDR1 reads SGDLS; CDR2 reads YYNGEE. CDR3 length: 15 residues. After removal of 3 bases from V and 5 bases from J, the junction contained 5 bases not matched to a gene. The CDR3 protein is CASSDRDSNNSPLHF. The CDR3 coding sequence is TGTGCCAGCAGCGACCGGGACAGTAATAATTCACCCCTCCACTTT.

The CDR3 nucleotides are TGTGCCACCAGCAGAGGAGCAGGGGGAAGCACAGATACGCAGTATTTT. As protein: CATSRGAGGSTDTQYF. The chain recombines TRBV15 with TRBJ2-3, with TRBD1 identical over 7 bases. The CDR3 consists of 16 residues. Germline V CDR1 and CDR2: LNHNV, YYDKDF (reference sequence). V was clipped by 1 base and J by 0 bases; unmatched bases: 4.